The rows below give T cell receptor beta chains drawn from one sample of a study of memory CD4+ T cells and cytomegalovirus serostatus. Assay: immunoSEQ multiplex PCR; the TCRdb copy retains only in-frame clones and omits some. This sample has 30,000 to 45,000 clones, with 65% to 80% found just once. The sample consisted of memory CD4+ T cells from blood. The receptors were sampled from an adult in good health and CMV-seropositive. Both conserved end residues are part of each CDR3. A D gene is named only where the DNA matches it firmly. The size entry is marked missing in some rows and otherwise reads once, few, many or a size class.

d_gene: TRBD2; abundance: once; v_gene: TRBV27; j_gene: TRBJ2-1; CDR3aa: CASSLPMGGGSYNEQFF; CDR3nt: TGTGCCAGCAGTTTACCTATGGGGGGGGGCTCCTACAATGAGCAGTTCTTC
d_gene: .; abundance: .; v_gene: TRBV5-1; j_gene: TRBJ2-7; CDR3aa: CASSLLGRAYEQYF; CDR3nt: TGCGCCAGCAGCCTCCTGGGACGGGCCTACGAGCAGTACTTC
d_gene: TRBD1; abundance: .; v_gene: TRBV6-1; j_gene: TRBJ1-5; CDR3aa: CASSDRGQRNQPQHF; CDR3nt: TGTGCCAGCAGTGACAGGGGGCAGCGCAATCAGCCCCAGCATTTT
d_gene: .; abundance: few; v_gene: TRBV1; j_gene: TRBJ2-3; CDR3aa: CTSSQDRGGRTTMRADTQYF; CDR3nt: TGCACCAGCAGCCAAGATCGCGGCGGCCGCACGACCATGCGGGCAGATACGCAGTATTTT
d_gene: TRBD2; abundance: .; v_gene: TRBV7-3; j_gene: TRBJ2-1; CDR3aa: CASSPLAEREQFF; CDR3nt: TGTGCCAGCAGCCCTCTAGCGGAAAGGGAGCAGTTCTTC
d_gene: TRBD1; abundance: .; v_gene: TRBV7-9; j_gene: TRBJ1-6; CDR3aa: CATQGASAGLHF; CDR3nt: TGTGCCACACAGGGGGCCTCCGCCGGCCTCCACTTT
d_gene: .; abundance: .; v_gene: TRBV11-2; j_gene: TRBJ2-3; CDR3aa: CASSLGSGTDTQYF; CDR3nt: TGTGCCAGCAGCTTAGGGTCAGGCACAGATACGCAGTATTTT
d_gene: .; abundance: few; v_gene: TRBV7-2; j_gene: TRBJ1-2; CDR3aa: CASSLGRGTFGYTF; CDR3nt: TGTGCCAGCAGCTTAGGGCGGGGGACTTTTGGCTACACCTTC
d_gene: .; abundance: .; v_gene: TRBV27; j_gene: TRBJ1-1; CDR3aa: CASSPGGGNTEAFF; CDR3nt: TGTGCCAGCAGTCCGGGAGGGGGGAACACTGAAGCTTTCTTT
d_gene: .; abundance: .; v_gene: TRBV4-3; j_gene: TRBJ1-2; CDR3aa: CASSQDPPGGLANYGYTF; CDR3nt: TGCGCCAGCAGCCAAGACCCTCCGGGGGGGCTTGCTAACTATGGCTACACCTTC
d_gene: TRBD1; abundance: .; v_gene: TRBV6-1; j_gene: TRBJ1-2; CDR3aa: CASSGSRDRGVGYTF; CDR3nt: TGTGCCAGCAGTGGATCCCGGGACAGGGGAGTAGGCTACACCTTC
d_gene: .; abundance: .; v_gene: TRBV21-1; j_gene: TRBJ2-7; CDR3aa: CASSKVRELAYEQYF; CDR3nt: TGTGCCAGCAGCAAAGTGAGAGAACTAGCGTACGAGCAGTACTTC
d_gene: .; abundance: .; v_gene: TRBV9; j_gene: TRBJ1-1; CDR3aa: CASSVGRNTEAFF; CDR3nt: TGTGCCAGCAGCGTAGGAAGGAACACTGAAGCTTTCTTT
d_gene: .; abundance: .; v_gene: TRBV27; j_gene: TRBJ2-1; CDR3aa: CASRQEGVNEQFF; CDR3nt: TGTGCCAGCAGGCAGGAAGGGGTCAATGAGCAGTTCTTC
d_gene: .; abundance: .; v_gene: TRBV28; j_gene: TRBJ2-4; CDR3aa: CASRPQGQNIQYF; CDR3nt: TGTGCCAGCAGACCCCAGGGGCAGAACATTCAGTACTTC
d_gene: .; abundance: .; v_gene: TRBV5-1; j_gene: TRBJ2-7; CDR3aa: CASSPLGTYEQYF; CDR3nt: TGCGCCAGCAGCCCTCTAGGGACCTACGAGCAGTACTTC